The T cell receptor (beta chain) under discussion was sequenced for a study of T cells in Graves' hyperthyroidism and ophthalmopathy. Study-level results: A model using 13 V-J features told ophthalmopathy apart from stable hyperthyroidism. Ophthalmopathy, as predicted by the model, came a median approximately 6.5 months after the prediction.

There were TCR beta CDR3 regions amplified from RNA transcripts. The TCR CDR3 first-round RT-PCR relied on the HTBI primer set. TCRdb re-called the multiplex PCR reads through MiXCR, storing one row per CDR3 protein. The table lists fewer than 500,000 distinct CDR3 sequences, 14% of them singletons. From germline, CDR1 is KGHSH and CDR2 LQKENI. The CDR3 sequence is 13 residues long. V gave up 4 bases and J gave up 6 bases, with 10 bases separating them. This clonotype was recorded many times. Its matching antigen is unknown. Each diagnosis was grounded in clinical symptoms, serum thyroxine and TRAb, thyroid ultrasound, and orbital computed tomography.

The source of this sequence is a woman in her twenties or thirties with Graves' ophthalmopathy. The specimen sequenced was blood. V is TRBV18 and J is TRBJ1-5; D unresolved. The CDR3 sequence is CASSLSDTQPQHF. For the CDR3, the DNA is TGTGCCAGCTCACTTTCCGACACTCAGCCCCAGCATTTT.